One sample yielded the 2 T cell receptor beta chains listed below, sequenced in a study of blood T cell repertoires in COVID-19. Assay: immunoSEQ multiplex PCR; the TCRdb copy retains only in-frame clones and omits some. Among under 200,000 clones listed, about 82% were seen once. The sequenced material came from peripheral blood. The receptors derive from a woman older than 75 with COVID-19, enrolled during active disease.

This clone was counted a single time. This chain connects TRBV12-5 to TRBJ1-2, with D possibly being TRBD1 (5 bases). From germline, CDR1 is LGHNT and CDR2 FRNRAP. The ends were cut back, 6 bases at V and 3 bases at J, with 17 bases in the middle. This CDR3 region has 15 residues. This CDR3 is CASGLSRVEDYGYTF. The CDR3 DNA reads TGTGCTAGTGGGTTAAGCAGGGTTGAAGACTATGGCTACACCTTC.

This clone has a handful of counts. V usage is TRBV28 and J usage is TRBJ2-7; TRBD2 matches 11 bases. The CDR3 is 16 amino acids. V gave up 7 bases and J gave up 4 bases; unmatched junction bases: 12. Germline-derived CDR1 and CDR2 are MDHEN and SYDVKM. The CDR3 loop is CASTISPLAGGYEQYF. The CDR3 DNA follows: TGTGCCAGCACAATCAGTCCGCTAGCGGGAGGATACGAGCAGTACTTC.